A single sample gave rise to the 4 T cell receptor beta chains below, sequenced in a study of patients and donors after allogeneic stem cell transplantation. Each CDR3 protein gets one entry after TCRdb re-called the RT-PCR reads with MiXCR. The data hold fewer than 30,000 distinct CDR3 sequences, with less than 45% observed a single time. What was sequenced was blood, either unsorted or a sorted T cell fraction (not recorded which). Receptor source: a human donor who was either an allogeneic HSCT recipient or a stem cell or donor lymphocyte infusion donor (not recorded which). It is not recorded whose cells these are; they may come from a transplant donor.

The rearrangement joins TRBV25-1 to TRBJ2-1; unclear D gene. V dropped 1 base and J dropped 4 bases, with 11 bases sitting between them. The CDR3 consists of 15 residues. Germline V gene lookup returns CDR1 MGHDK and CDR2 SYGVNS. The CDR3 loop is CASSESGRGYNEQFF. CDR3 nucleotide sequence: TGTGCCAGCAGTGAATCTGGGCGTGGGTACAATGAGCAGTTCTTC.

J is TRBJ2-5 and V is TRBV9, with 10 bases aligning to TRBD2. Germline assignment: CDR1 SGDLS and CDR2 YYNGEE. This CDR3 is 16 amino acids long. V shed 0 bases and J 1 base; nucleotides not matched to a gene: 3. As DNA, the CDR3 is TGTGCCAGCAGCGTAGTAGCGGGGGGCCTCCAAGAGACCCAGTACTTC. Translated: CASSVVAGGLQETQYF.

The CDR3 DNA is TGTGCCAGCAGCCTGAACAGGGCTGGGGCCAACGTCCTGACTTTC. Its translation is CASSLNRAGANVLTF. The chain uses TRBV7-3 and TRBJ2-6; D might be TRBD1 (6 bases). This CDR3 region has 15 residues. Trimming removed 5 bases at V and 2 bases at J, with 10 bases between. Per germline, CDR1 SGHTA and CDR2 FQGTGA.

In DNA form, the CDR3 reads TGTGCCAGCAGCCCAAGCGGTTCAGGGATATGGAATTCACCCCTCCACTTT. It specifies CASSPSGSGIWNSPLHF. The chain combines TRBV3-1 with TRBJ1-6, with D possibly TRBD1 on 5 matching bases. The V and J ends lost 4 bases and 7 bases respectively, with 20 bases between them. Germline loops: CDR1 LGHDT, CDR2 YNNKEL (reference sequence). The CDR3 loop spans 17 amino acids.